The 27 T cell receptor beta chains reported below all come from one sample, sequenced in a study of post-analysis software for immune sequencing data. Prepared TCR beta cDNA libraries contained unique molecular identifiers. TCRdb re-called the PCR reads with MiXCR, one entry per CDR3 protein. In the table there are roughly 180,000 distinct CDR3 sequences, roughly 30% of which are singletons. These receptors' targets are unknown. General study points: Patients had higher frequencies than controls of roughly five TRBV segments, including TRBV5-6, TRBV5-1 and TRBV20-1.

Sequencing used blood. The receptors stem from a girl aged 10-17 years with multiple sclerosis.

This clonotype came up many times. The chain recombines TRBV10-3 with TRBJ2-5; 10 nucleotides align to TRBD2. Losses at the gene ends were 3 bases for V and 5 bases for J; bases not matched to a gene: 3. Germline CDR1 is ENHRY and CDR2 is SYGVKD. The CDR3 covers 14 residues. The DNA of the CDR3 is TGTGCCATCAGTGATACTAGCGGGACGGAGACCCAGTACTTC. It yields the protein CAISDTSGTETQYF.

In its sample, this clonotype was seen a few times. The junction departs from germline at one end; a sequencing error may be responsible. The chain uses TRBV28 and TRBJ2-1; 7 positions agree with TRBD1. This CDR3 has 19 residues. The V gene's germline CDR1 is MDHEN and CDR2 SYDVKM. CDR3 residues: CAGRTDRVWLGTPHNEQFF. CDR3 bases: TGTGCCGGCAGAACCGACAGGGTTTGGCTAGGGACACCACACAATGAGCAGTTCTTC.

This clonotype came up a few times. This chain connects TRBV6-6 to TRBJ2-7; 8 bases are a match to TRBD2. V lost 3 bases and J lost 1; bases outside the gene matches: 11. CDR3 length equals 17 residues. The germline gives CDR1 MNHNY, CDR2 SVGAGI (reference sequence). In DNA, the CDR3 is TGTGCCAGCAGTTATAGCCGCAGCGGGAGTTCATCCTACGAGCAGTACTTC. As protein: CASSYSRSGSSSYEQYF.

The rearrangement links TRBV29-1 to TRBJ1-1, with D unresolved. This CDR3 is built from 9 residues. V gave up 7 bases and J gave up 2 bases, with 2 bases separating them. The V gene's germline CDR1 is SQVTM and CDR2 ANQGSEA. The CDR3 spells CSGNTEAFF. CDR3 coding DNA: TGCAGCGGAAACACTGAAGCTTTCTTT. Full variable domain (remainder filled in from reference TRBV29-1 and TRBJ1-1): SAVISQKPSRDICQRGTSLTIQCQVDSQVTMMFWYRQQPGQSLTLIATANQGSEATYESGFVIDKFPISRPNLTFSTLTVSNMSPEDSSIYLCSGNTEAFFGQGTRLTVV.

Many counts were recorded for this clonotype. The CDR3 coding sequence is TGTGCCACCAGCAGTAATCCGGAGCCCTATGGCTACACCTTC. Its translation is CATSSNPEPYGYTF. The V and J genes are TRBV15 and TRBJ1-2; D is ambiguous. In germline, CDR1 is LNHNV, CDR2 YYDKDF (reference sequence). This CDR3 spans 14 amino acids. Trimming took 3 bases from V and 4 from J, leaving 12 bases between them. The full variable domain, completed using reference TRBV15 and TRBJ1-2, is DAMVIQNPRYQVTQFGKPVTLSCSQTLNHNVMYWYQQKSSQAPKLLFHYYDKDFNNEADTPDNFQSRRPNTSFCFLDIRSPGLGDTAMYLCATSSNPEPYGYTFGSGTRLTVV.

V usage is TRBV4-1 and J usage is TRBJ1-1; possibly TRBD1 for D (5 bases). CDR3 length: 15 residues. V was trimmed by 4 bases and J by 0 bases, leaving 12 bases between them. Looked up from germline, CDR1 is MGHRA and CDR2 is YSYEKL. The CDR3 DNA reads as TGCGCCAGCAGCCCGGGACCGTCCATGAACACTGAAGCTTTCTTT. Translated, it gives CASSPGPSMNTEAFF.

The rearrangement links TRBV20-1 to TRBJ1-3, with D unclear. Germline lookup yields CDR1 DFQATT and CDR2 SNEGSKA (reference sequence). The CDR3 spans 14 residues. Trimming pared 6 bases from V and 0 bases from J, leaving 12 bases between. In nucleotides, the CDR3 is TGCAGTGCCCATGGAGTGAACTCTGGAAACACCATATATTTT. Its translation: CSAHGVNSGNTIYF.

The V gene is TRBV30, the J gene TRBJ1-6; D is uncertain. Germline V gene lookup returns CDR1 GTSNPN and CDR2 SVGIG (reference sequence). The CDR3 spans 16 residues. The V end lost 3 bases, the J end lost 9 bases, and 21 bases lay between the germline ends. The CDR3 spells CAWSLLSGPTGSPLHF. In DNA, the CDR3 is TGTGCCTGGAGCCTACTATCGGGCCCGACGGGTTCACCCCTCCACTTT.

At least ten counts were recorded for this clonotype. The V and J genes are TRBV7-2 and TRBJ1-1, with unresolved D. Germline-derived CDR1 and CDR2 are SGHTA and FQGNSA. V dropped 1 base and J dropped 0 bases, with 18 bases sitting between them. The CDR3 length is 18 residues. DNA for the CDR3: TGTGCCAGCAGCTTAGTAGGCAGGTACAGCAGCCTGAACACTGAAGCTTTCTTT. Its translation: CASSLVGRYSSLNTEAFF.

Remarks on this clonotype: One base away lies a much larger clone, so this may be a sequencing read error. The chain carries TRBV4-1 and TRBJ2-7, with 8 bases aligning to TRBD1. Germline V CDR1 and CDR2: MGHRA, YSYEKL. J lost 10 bases, V lost 4 bases, and 18 bases had no gene match. CDR3 length: 16 amino acids. The CDR3 region has the DNA TGCGCCAGCAGCCGCGGAGTACAGGGGGTGCAAGAGGCCCAGTACTTC. Translated, it gives CASSRGVQGVQEAQYF.

This clonotype was seen a handful of times. V usage is TRBV6-5 and J usage is TRBJ1-5; possible D gene TRBD1, 5 bases. CDR3 size: 17 residues. The germline V gene has CDR1 MNHEY and CDR2 SVGAGI. Trimming removed 4 bases from V and 7 bases from J, with 23 bases in between. This CDR3 is CASSSGGFGTLKQPQHF. CDR3 in DNA: TGTGCCAGCAGTTCGGGGGGATTCGGGACTTTAAAACAGCCCCAGCATTTT.

This clonotype appeared a single time. The J gene is TRBJ2-1, the V gene TRBV4-1; possibly TRBD1 for D (6 bases). Looked up from germline, CDR1 is MGHRA and CDR2 is YSYEKL. This CDR3 comprises 16 residues. Trimming removed 4 bases from V and 5 bases from J, with 18 bases in between. CDR3 residues: CASSRGAWTVHNEQFF. CDR3 in DNA: TGCGCCAGCAGCCGAGGAGCGTGGACAGTTCACAATGAGCAGTTCTTC.

The chain couples TRBV7-2 to TRBJ1-5; D remains ambiguous. Trimming pared 0 bases from V and 4 bases from J, leaving 10 bases between. This CDR3 region has 15 residues. Germline values: CDR1 SGHTA, CDR2 FQGNSA. The CDR3 bases are TGTGCCAGCAGCTTAGCGTCGCAGAATAATCAGCCCCAGCATTTT. Its protein product is CASSLASQNNQPQHF.

This clonotype was counted between two and nine times. The chain carries TRBV10-3 and TRBJ2-5; D perhaps matches TRBD2 (6 bases). The CDR3 sequence is 15 residues long. V was trimmed by 3 bases and J by 0 bases, leaving 11 bases between them. Germline CDR1 ENHRY, CDR2 SYGVKD. As DNA, the CDR3 is TGTGCCATCAGTGAAGGAGCTAGCGACCAAGAGACCCAGTACTTC. The encoded protein is CAISEGASDQETQYF.

This clonotype has just a few counts. This chain uses TRBV20-1 with TRBJ2-1, with D tentatively TRBD2 (6 bases). This CDR3 region has 13 residues. The germline V gene encodes CDR1 DFQATT and CDR2 SNEGSKA (reference sequence). The V end was cut by 3 bases, the J end by 9 bases, with 15 bases between. The CDR3 loop reads CSARASVSFEQFF. CDR3 in DNA: TGCAGTGCTAGGGCTAGCGTGAGTTTTGAGCAGTTCTTC.

This clonotype was counted at least ten times. The rearrangement links TRBV25-1 to TRBJ2-5, with 10 bases lining up with TRBD2. The germline gives CDR1 MGHDK, CDR2 SYGVNS. The CDR3 has 15 residues. With 3 bases clipped from V and 1 base from J, the junction kept 2 bases outside the gene matches. The CDR3 sequence is CASSEWTSGQETQYF. Here the CDR3 DNA reads TGTGCCAGCAGTGAGTGGACTAGCGGCCAAGAGACCCAGTACTTC.

The sample holds many counts of this clonotype. The V call is TRBV6-6, the J call TRBJ2-7, with 9 positions matching TRBD1. CDR1 MNHNY and CDR2 SVGAGI come from the germline V gene (reference sequence). V shed 2 bases and J 3 bases; nucleotides not matched to a gene: 2. The CDR3 has 14 amino acids. The CDR3: CASSYGTGYYEQYF. DNA of the CDR3: TGTGCCAGCAGTTACGGGACAGGGTACTACGAGCAGTACTTC.

The chain is built from TRBV7-2 and TRBJ2-1; D gene uncertain. CDR3 length: 14 amino acids. Germline V gene data show CDR1 as SGHTA and CDR2 as FQGNSA. Trimming took off 1 base at V and 7 bases at J, with 11 bases between the two ends. The CDR3 bases are TGTGCCAGCAGCTTAGATGGTTCGGGTAATGAGCAGTTCTTC. Protein: CASSLDGSGNEQFF.

This clonotype was observed a few times. V gene TRBV12-3 or TRBV12-4 combines with J gene TRBJ2-1; D is unclear. The CDR3 is 11 residues long. The ends were cut back, 7 bases at V and 12 bases at J, with 13 bases in the middle. CDR3 in DNA: TGTGCCAGCACCACTAACACCTTGCAGTTCTTC. Protein product: CASTTNTLQFF.

This clonotype was detected a few times. This chain joins TRBV20-1 and TRBJ1-5, with a tentative D call TRBD1 (6 bases). CDR1 DFQATT and CDR2 SNEGSKA come from the germline V gene (reference sequence). With 6 bases removed from V and 2 bases from J, the gap between germline ends came to 26 bases. The CDR3 has 18 residues. CDR3 in amino acids: CSAEGFGGTPEGNQPQHF. The CDR3 DNA follows: TGCAGTGCCGAAGGGTTTGGGGGCACCCCCGAGGGCAATCAGCCCCAGCATTTT.

With regard to this clonotype: A much larger clonotype is one base distant, so this may be a read error. V usage is TRBV15 and J usage is TRBJ2-7; possibly TRBD1 for D (5 bases). Germline V lookup: CDR1 LNHNV, CDR2 YYDKDF (reference sequence). This CDR3 is built from 16 residues. The ends were cut back, 0 bases at V and 1 base at J, with 13 bases in the middle. DNA for the CDR3: TGTGCCACCAGCAGAGATGAGCAGGGTCTGTCCTACGAGCAGTACTTC. Its translation is CATSRDEQGLSYEQYF. Full variable domain (outside the CDR3, taken from reference TRBV15 and TRBJ2-7): DAMVIQNPRYQVTQFGKPVTLSCSQTLNHNVMYWYQQKSSQAPKLLFHYYDKDFNNEADTPDNFQSRRPNTSFCFLDIRSPGLGDTAMYLCATSRDEQGLSYEQYFGPGTRLTVT.

This clonotype was seen many times. The chain is built from TRBV12-3 or TRBV12-4 and TRBJ2-7, with 9 bases matching TRBD2. Trimming cost V 6 bases and J 4 bases; bases outside gene matches: 16. This CDR3 spans 17 amino acids. This chain's CDR3 is CASSGKKSGRPLYEQYF. Here the CDR3 DNA reads TGTGCCAGCAGCGGGAAAAAAAGCGGGAGGCCCTTATACGAGCAGTACTTC.

This clonotype was seen just once. At one of its ends the junction is not consistent with the germline gene, which may arise from a read error. V is TRBV6-5 and J is TRBJ2-7, with 8 bases matching TRBD1. The CDR3 is made up of 16 amino acids. Germline CDR1 and CDR2: MNHEY and SVGAGI. In DNA form, the CDR3 reads TGTGCCAGCAGTTACTCCCCCCCAGGGGGCTCCTACGGGCAGTACTTC. Its protein is CASSYSPPGGSYGQYF.

The count of this clonotype is one. Being one base from a much bigger clone, this may be a read error. The chain couples TRBV6-6 to TRBJ2-5; D gene ambiguous. From germline, CDR1 is MNHNY and CDR2 SVGAGI (reference sequence). The CDR3 has 14 amino acids. The CDR3 DNA reads TGTGCCAGCAGTTACGAGCTCAATCAAGGGACCCAGTACTTC. Translation gives CASSYELNQGTQYF.

The chain is built from TRBV7-2 and TRBJ2-1; D is ambiguous. The V gene's germline CDR1 is SGHTA and CDR2 FQGNSA. This CDR3 contains 13 residues. V was pared by 1 base and J by 5 bases, with 6 bases between. CDR3 region: CASSLDWNNEQFF. The CDR3 DNA follows: TGTGCCAGCAGCTTAGACTGGAACAATGAGCAGTTCTTC.

A word on this clonotype: A much larger clone differs from this one at a single base, so this may be a read error. The chain employs TRBV10-3 and TRBJ1-2; D uncertain. This CDR3 is built from 14 residues. V dropped 0 bases and J dropped 4 bases, with 9 bases sitting between them. CDR1 ENHRY and CDR2 SYGVKD come from the germline V gene. CDR3 nucleotides: TGTGCCATCAGTGAGTCGGTGGGTCCCTATGGCTACACCTTC. Translation gives CAISESVGPYGYTF.

This rearrangement joins TRBV2 to TRBJ2-5, with D maybe TRBD2 (6 bases). With the DNA end fitting TRBJ2-7 better, the J assignment may be wrong. The CDR3 is made up of 14 amino acids. CDR1 is SNHLY and CDR2 is FYNNEI in the germline V gene. CDR3 sequence reads: CASRTLSGPYEQYF. The CDR3 nucleotides are TGTGCCAGCAGGACCCTTAGCGGCCCCTACGAGCAGTACTTC.